This record looks at one TCR beta chain sequence and its context. This sample was included in a study of cytomegalovirus exposure and HLA in healthy donors. Trimming left V 2 bases short and J 6 bases short, with 8 bases between. The CDR3 has 13 amino acids. The germline V gene has CDR1 MGHRA and CDR2 YSYEKL. Healthy bone marrow donors supplied every sample. The study ran its PCR with 60 Vbeta and 13 Jbeta primers. Profiled with immunoSEQ multiplex PCR; TCRdb holds only in-frame clones, not every one. The sample contains around 150,000 clones, around 70% of which appear only once. This TCR was recovered from a man aged 40-50 years in good health and CMV-seronegative. This chain connects TRBV4-1 to TRBJ2-1; unclear D gene. The sample comprised PBMCs. CDR3 sequence reads: CASSQLMSNEQFF. The CDR3 DNA sequence: TGCGCCAGCAGCCAACTCATGAGCAATGAGCAGTTCTTC.